The source of this T cell receptor (beta chain) is a study of CD8 T cells in ankylosing spondylitis. Molecular-barcoded quantitative 5'-RACE produced these TCR beta libraries. TCRdb itself ran the 5' RACE reads through MiXCR, one entry per CDR3 protein. This table holds approximately 220,000 distinct CDR3 sequences, more than 25% found once. General study findings and limits: As reported, disease-linked clones showed significant enrichment in matched ankylosing spondylitis synovial fluid. Researchers report that disease-linked clones proved CD8+ and relatively rare in peripheral blood.

Turning to this clonotype: The antigen remains unidentified.

CDR3 length equals 16 residues. Germline V gene sequence: CDR1 DFQATT, CDR2 SNEGSKA (reference sequence). V was clipped by 5 bases and J by 5 bases; unmatched bases: 14. The sequence came from a male donor with ankylosing spondylitis or in good health (not recorded which). The sequencing sample was made of blood, either unsorted or a sorted T cell fraction (not recorded which). V and J are TRBV20-1 and TRBJ2-3; 9 bases match TRBD2. As DNA, the CDR3 is TGCAGTGCTCCTAGCGGGATGGTTTTTGAGAAAGATACGCAGTATTTT. Translation gives CSAPSGMVFEKDTQYF.